This TCR beta chain was recovered during a study of T cell clonality in common variable immunodeficiency. Notes on the study in general: Repertoire-complication correlations in CVID were limited by patient heterogeneity.

Germline CDR1 is DFQATT and CDR2 is SNEGSKA (reference sequence). J lost 2 bases, V lost 5 bases, and 10 bases had no gene match. The CDR3 is 15 residues long. This clone was counted many times. Its specificity is unknown. Read sequence stops 3 residues before the CDR3 end, and the germline J gene provides the missing end. Donors gave roughly 5 to 8.5 ml heparinized peripheral whole blood. Control and CVID samples contributed equal amounts of genomic DNA. The protocol was immunoSEQ multiplex PCR, while the TCRdb copy is restricted to in-frame clones and leaves out a portion. The data show about 52,000 clones, with none appearing a single time.

Sequencing was done on a sample of peripheral blood mononuclear cells. This chain joins TRBV20-1 and TRBJ2-3, with 7 bases fitting TRBD1. The sequence derives from a person between 18 and 75 years old in good health. The CDR3 bases that were read are TGCAGTGCTGCTCCGGGACAGCAAGACACAGATACG. Protein: CSAAPGQQDTDT. In full, the CDR3 is CSAAPGQQDTDTQYF.